Reported below is one TCR beta chain. Its antigen remains unidentified. The assay was immunoSEQ multiplex PCR, and TCRdb's table has in-frame clones only and misses some. This sample has fewer than 180,000 clones, with over 75% found just once. This sample stems from a study of T cell responses to AZD1222 COVID-19 vaccine. Overall study results and limits: Clonal diversity may have been underestimated, and the donors were mostly white British, with more females than males. Repertoire sampling was restricted to post-peak T cell response timepoints. Spike-specific TCR breadth and depth grew following two AZD1222 doses.

Second-dose timings of about 4 or about 12 weeks were pooled. The origin of this receptor is an adult who received the AZD1222 COVID-19 vaccine. The specimen comprised peripheral blood, sampled 28 days after the second AZD1222 dose.

The CDR3 coding sequence is TGTGCCAGCAGGTTTCCAGGGGGCGTAGAGACCCAGTACTTC. The encoded protein is CASRFPGGVETQYF. The genes are TRBV6-5 and TRBJ2-5; TRBD1 agrees at 8 bases. J gave up 4 bases and V 6 bases, and 7 bases lay outside the gene matches. This CDR3 region has 14 residues. Germline CDR1 and CDR2: MNHEY and SVGAGI.